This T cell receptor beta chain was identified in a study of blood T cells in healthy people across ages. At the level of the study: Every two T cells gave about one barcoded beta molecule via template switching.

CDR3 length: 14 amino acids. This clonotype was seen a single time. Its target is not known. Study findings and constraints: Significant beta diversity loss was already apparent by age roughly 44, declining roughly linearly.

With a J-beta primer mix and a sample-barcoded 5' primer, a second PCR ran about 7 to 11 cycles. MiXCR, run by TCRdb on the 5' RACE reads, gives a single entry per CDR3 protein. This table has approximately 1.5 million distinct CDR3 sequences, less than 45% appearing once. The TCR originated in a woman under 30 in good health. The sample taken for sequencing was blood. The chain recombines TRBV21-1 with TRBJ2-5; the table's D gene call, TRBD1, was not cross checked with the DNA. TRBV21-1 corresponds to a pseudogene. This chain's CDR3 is CASSKSRGAETQYF. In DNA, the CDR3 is TGTGCCAGCAGCAAAAGCAGGGGAGCGGAGACCCAGTACTTC.